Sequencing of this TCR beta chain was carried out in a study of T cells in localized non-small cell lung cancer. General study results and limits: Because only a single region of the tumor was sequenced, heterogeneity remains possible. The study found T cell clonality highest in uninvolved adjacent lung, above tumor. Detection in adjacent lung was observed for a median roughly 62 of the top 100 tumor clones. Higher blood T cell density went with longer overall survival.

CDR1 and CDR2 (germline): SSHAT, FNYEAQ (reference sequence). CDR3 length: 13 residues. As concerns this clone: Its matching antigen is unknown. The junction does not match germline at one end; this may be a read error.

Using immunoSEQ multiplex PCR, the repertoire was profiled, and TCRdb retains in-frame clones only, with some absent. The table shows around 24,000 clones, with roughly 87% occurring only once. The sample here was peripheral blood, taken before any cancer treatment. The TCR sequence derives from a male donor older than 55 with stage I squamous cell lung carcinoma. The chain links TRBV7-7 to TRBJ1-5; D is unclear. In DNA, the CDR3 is TGTGCTAGCAGCCGAACCCTAGGGCAGCCCCAGCATTTT. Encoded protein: CASSRTLGQPQHF. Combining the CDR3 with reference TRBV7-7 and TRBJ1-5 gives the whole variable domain GAGVSQSPRYKVTKRGQDVTLRCDPISSHATLYWYQQALGQGPEFLTYFNYEAQPDKSGLPSDRFSAERPEGSISTLTIQRTEQRDSAMYRCASSRTLGQPQHFGDGTRLSIL.